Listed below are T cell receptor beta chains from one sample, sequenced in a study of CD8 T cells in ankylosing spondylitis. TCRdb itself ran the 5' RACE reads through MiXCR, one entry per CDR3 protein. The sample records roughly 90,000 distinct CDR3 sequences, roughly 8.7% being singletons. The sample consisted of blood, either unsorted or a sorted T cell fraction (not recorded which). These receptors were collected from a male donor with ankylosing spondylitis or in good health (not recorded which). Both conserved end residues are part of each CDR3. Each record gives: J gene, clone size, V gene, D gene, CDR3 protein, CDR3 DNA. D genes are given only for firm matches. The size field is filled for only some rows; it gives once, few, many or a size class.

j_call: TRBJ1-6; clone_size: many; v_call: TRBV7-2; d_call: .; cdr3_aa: CASSSDTASSPLHF; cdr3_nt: TGTGCCAGCAGCTCGGACACGGCTAGCTCACCCCTCCACTTT
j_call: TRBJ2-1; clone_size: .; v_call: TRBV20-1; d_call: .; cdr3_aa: CSASVRVSGINEQFF; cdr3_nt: TGCAGTGCTAGCGTGAGAGTTAGTGGCATCAATGAGCAGTTCTTC
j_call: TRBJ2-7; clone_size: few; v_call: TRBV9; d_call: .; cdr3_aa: CASAPGRGSYEQYF; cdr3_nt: TGTGCCAGCGCCCCTGGCAGGGGCTCCTACGAGCAGTACTTC
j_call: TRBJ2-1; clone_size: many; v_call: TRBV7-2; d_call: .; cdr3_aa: CASTPQYEQFF; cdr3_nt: TGTGCCAGCACCCCCCAGTATGAGCAGTTCTTC
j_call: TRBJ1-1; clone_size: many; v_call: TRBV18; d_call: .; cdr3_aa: CASSPLPGKGRRTEAFF; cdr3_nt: TGTGCCAGCTCACCACTCCCCGGGAAGGGCCGTAGGACTGAAGCTTTCTTT
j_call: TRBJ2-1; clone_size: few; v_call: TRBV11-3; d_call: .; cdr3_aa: CASSLGLPNEQFF; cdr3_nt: TGTGCCAGCAGCTTAGGGCTCCCTAATGAGCAGTTCTTC
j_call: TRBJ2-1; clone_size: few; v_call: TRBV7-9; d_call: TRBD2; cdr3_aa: CASSLRLAGDHNEQFF; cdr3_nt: TGTGCCAGCAGCCTTCGACTAGCGGGAGACCATAATGAGCAGTTCTTC
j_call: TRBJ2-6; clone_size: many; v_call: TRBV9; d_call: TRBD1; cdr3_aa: CASSPGTAGANVLTF; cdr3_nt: TGTGCCAGCAGCCCGGGGACAGCTGGGGCCAACGTCCTGACTTTC
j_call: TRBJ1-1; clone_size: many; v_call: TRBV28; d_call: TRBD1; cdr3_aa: CASSSPGQPNTEAFF; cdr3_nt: TGTGCCAGCAGTTCACCGGGACAGCCAAACACTGAAGCTTTCTTT
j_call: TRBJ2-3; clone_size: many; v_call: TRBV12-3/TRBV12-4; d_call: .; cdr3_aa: CASSSYVGHTDTQYF; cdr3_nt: TGTGCCAGCAGTTCCTACGTGGGACACACAGATACGCAGTATTTT
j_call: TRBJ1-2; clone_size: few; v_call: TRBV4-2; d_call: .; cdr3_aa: CASSPGQGEGYTF; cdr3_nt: TGTGCCAGCAGCCCTGGGCAGGGAGAAGGCTACACCTTC
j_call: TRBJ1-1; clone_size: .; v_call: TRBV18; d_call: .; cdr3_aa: CASSPQARNTEAFF; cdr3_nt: TGTGCCAGCTCACCACAAGCAAGGAACACTGAAGCTTTCTTT
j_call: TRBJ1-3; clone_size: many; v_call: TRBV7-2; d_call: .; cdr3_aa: CASSSTEISGNTIYF; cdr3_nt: TGTGCCAGCAGCTCGACAGAAATCTCTGGAAACACCATATATTTT
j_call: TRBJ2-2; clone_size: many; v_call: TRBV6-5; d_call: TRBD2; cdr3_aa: CASSYLKLAGDHGELFF; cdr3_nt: TGTGCCAGCAGTTACTTAAAACTAGCGGGAGACCACGGGGAGCTGTTTTTT
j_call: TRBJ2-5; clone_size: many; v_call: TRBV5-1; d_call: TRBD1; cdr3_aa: CASSTPDRVQETQYF; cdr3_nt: TGCGCCAGCAGCACCCCAGACAGGGTACAAGAGACCCAGTACTTC
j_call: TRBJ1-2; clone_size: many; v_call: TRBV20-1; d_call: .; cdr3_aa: CSATVPTTGASYGYTF; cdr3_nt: TGCAGTGCTACTGTGCCTACGACAGGCGCAAGCTATGGCTACACCTTC
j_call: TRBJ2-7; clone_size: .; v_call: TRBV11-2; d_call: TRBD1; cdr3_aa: CASSLWSRQGAPSYEQYF; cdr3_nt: TGTGCCAGCAGCTTATGGTCCCGACAGGGGGCTCCCTCCTACGAGCAGTACTTC
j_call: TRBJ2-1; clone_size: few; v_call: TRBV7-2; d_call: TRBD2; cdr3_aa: CASSFSGTSTYNEQFF; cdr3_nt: TGTGCCAGCAGCTTTTCTGGGACTAGCACCTACAATGAGCAGTTCTTC
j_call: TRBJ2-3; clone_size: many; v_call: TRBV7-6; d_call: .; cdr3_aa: CASSRNLGDTQYF; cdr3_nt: TGTGCCAGCAGCCGAAATCTAGGAGATACGCAGTATTTT
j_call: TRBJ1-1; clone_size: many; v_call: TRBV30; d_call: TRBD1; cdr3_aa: CAWRDRGSFVKNTEAFF; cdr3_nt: TGTGCCTGGAGAGACAGGGGGAGTTTCGTAAAGAACACTGAAGCTTTCTTT
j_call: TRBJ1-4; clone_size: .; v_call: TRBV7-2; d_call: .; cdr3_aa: CASSLARQDEKLFF; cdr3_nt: TGTGCCAGCAGCTTAGCCCGACAAGATGAAAAACTGTTTTTT
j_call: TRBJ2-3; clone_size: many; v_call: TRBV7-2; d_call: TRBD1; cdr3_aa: CASTVTGADTQYF; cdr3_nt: TGTGCCAGTACCGTCACAGGGGCAGATACGCAGTATTTT
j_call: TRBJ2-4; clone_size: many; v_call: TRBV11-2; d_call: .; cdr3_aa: CASSSIIGSGNIQYF; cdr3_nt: TGTGCCAGCAGCTCGATAATCGGATCTGGGAACATTCAGTACTTC
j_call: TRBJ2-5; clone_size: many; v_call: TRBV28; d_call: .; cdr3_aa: CASSLGVTAAQETQYF; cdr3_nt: TGTGCCAGCAGTTTGGGAGTTACTGCGGCCCAAGAGACCCAGTACTTC
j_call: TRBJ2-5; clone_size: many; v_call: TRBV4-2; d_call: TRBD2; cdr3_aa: CASSASGGPPQYF; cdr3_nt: TGTGCCAGCAGCGCTAGCGGGGGTCCCCCCCAGTACTTC
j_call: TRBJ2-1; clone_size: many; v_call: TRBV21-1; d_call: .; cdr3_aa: CANKRTGKDYLYNEQFF; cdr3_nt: TGTGCCAACAAGAGGACAGGGAAGGACTACCTATACAATGAGCAGTTCTTC